This T cell receptor (beta chain) stems from a study of PD-1 blockade in classical Hodgkin lymphoma. Study-wide results and caveats: For complete responders, baseline diversity was comparable to that of newly diagnosed patients. By cycle point C4D1, TCR diversity had risen significantly in CD4+ cells (but not CD8+ cells). Possibly reflecting disease activity or prior therapy, repertoire differences have causes that remain undefined.

Note on this clone: Antigen unknown.

Between the trimmed V and J ends, which lost 0 bases and 0 bases, there was a span of 15 bases. The CDR3 runs 17 residues. The germline CDR1 and CDR2 sequences are SQVTM and ANQGSEA. Assay used: immunoSEQ multiplex PCR; TCRdb lists only in-frame clones, some missing. The repertoire has 20,000 to 25,000 clones, 70% to 85% of them found once; the top ten carry less than 50%. Each of the patients experienced relapse following autologous stem cell transplantation, and their brentuximab vedotin exposure differed. Best responses were complete response, partial response or progressive disease. The source material was peripheral blood mononuclear cells (PBMCs), sampled before the second cycle of nivolumab. The clonotype was recovered from a human donor with classical Hodgkin lymphoma. The chain couples TRBV29-1 to TRBJ2-1, with no clear D. The CDR3 region is CSVEEGLSLSSYNEQFF. CDR3 nucleotide sequence: TGCAGCGTTGAAGAAGGGCTTTCTTTGAGCTCCTACAATGAGCAGTTCTTC.